This record covers a single T cell receptor (beta chain). What it recognizes is unknown. The data were taken from a study of cytomegalovirus exposure and HLA in healthy donors. Whole-study findings and limits: The investigators catalogued about 170 TCR beta chains as cytomegalovirus-associated. An analysis that was carried out later associated 16,951 TCR beta sequences with HLA alleles at 0.05 false discovery rate.

The PCR made use of 60 Vbeta and 13 Jbeta primers. Clones were sequenced by immunoSEQ multiplex PCR, and TCRdb holds only the in-frame ones, with some missing. The profile shows roughly 67,000 clones, roughly 80% of them singletons. Germline V gene data show CDR1 as SGHDT and CDR2 as YYEEEE. CDR3 length: 14 amino acids. Trimming took off 0 bases at V and 4 bases at J, with 10 bases between the two ends. What was sequenced was PBMCs. The genes are TRBV5-6 and TRBJ1-2, with D possibly TRBD1 on 6 matching bases. The sequence derives from a woman in her thirties in good health and CMV-seronegative. CDR3 protein: CASSLDRDGYGYTF. CDR3 DNA sequence: TGTGCCAGCAGCTTGGACAGGGATGGCTATGGCTACACCTTC.